The 6 T cell receptor beta chains presented below share a single source sample, sequenced in a study of blood T cell repertoires in COVID-19. This table comes from immunoSEQ multiplex PCR, and its TCRdb copy is limited to in-frame clones, with some not included. The sample shows roughly 140,000 clones, approximately 84% of them seen only once. Sequencing was done on a sample of peripheral blood. These TCRs come from a human donor in a cohort sampled during active COVID-19.

This chain connects TRBV7-6 to TRBJ2-3, with a tentative D call TRBD1 (6 bases). The CDR3 sequence is 14 residues long. Germline CDR1 reads SGHVS; CDR2 reads FNYEAQ. The V and J ends lost 6 bases and 4 bases respectively, with 14 bases between them. The CDR3 coding sequence is TGTGCCAGCAGACAGGGTTCAGCGGCAGATACGCAGTATTTT. It is translated as CASRQGSAADTQYF.

CDR3 sequence (DNA): TGTGCCACCAGTGATCAAAACAATGAGCAGTTCTTC. This codes for CATSDQNNEQFF. This chain uses TRBV24-1 with TRBJ2-1; no firm D call. In germline, CDR1 is KGHDR, CDR2 SFDVKD. CDR3 length: 12 amino acids. The germline V and J ends were trimmed by 3 bases and 5 bases, with 4 bases remaining between them.

The gene calls are TRBV6-5 and TRBJ1-2; 7 bases are a match to TRBD1. Germline trimming cut 6 bases from V and 2 bases from J; bases unmatched to any gene: 6. This CDR3 has 14 amino acids. Per the germline V gene, CDR1 is MNHEY and CDR2 is SVGAGI. The CDR3 sequence is CASSRGTENYGYTF. In nucleotides, the CDR3 is TGTGCCAGCAGCCGGGGGACAGAAAACTATGGCTACACCTTC.

The genes are TRBV18 and TRBJ2-3; 9 bases agree with TRBD2. The junction had 10 bases not matched to a gene; V was cut back by 4 bases and J by 2 bases. CDR1 is KGHSH, CDR2 LQKENI, per germline. The CDR3 spans 17 residues. CDR3 in amino acids: CASSLKVTSGYTDTQYF. As DNA, the CDR3 is TGTGCCAGCTCACTCAAAGTGACTAGCGGATACACAGATACGCAGTATTTT.

The chain joins TRBV15 to TRBJ1-6; tentatively, D is TRBD1 (5 bases). Per the germline V gene, CDR1 is LNHNV and CDR2 is YYDKDF (reference sequence). Trimming removed 1 base from V and 4 bases from J, with 8 bases in between. The CDR3 is made up of 15 amino acids. The DNA of the CDR3 is TGTGCCACCAGCAGAGGACAGAATTATAATTCACCCCTCCACTTT. It specifies CATSRGQNYNSPLHF.

This sequence joins TRBV5-4 and TRBJ2-5; 7 bases fit TRBD2. Germline V lookup: CDR1 SGHNT, CDR2 YYREEE (reference sequence). The CDR3 contains 15 residues. V trimming: 4 bases; J trimming: 1 base; junction bases outside the gene matches: 7. The CDR3 region has the DNA TGTGCCAGCAGCGCAGGAGTAGCGGGCCAAGAGACCCAGTACTTC. This codes for CASSAGVAGQETQYF. Combining the CDR3 with reference TRBV5-4 and TRBJ2-5 gives the whole variable domain ETGVTQSPTHLIKTRGQQVTLRCSSQSGHNTVSWYQQALGQGPQFIFQYYREEENGRGNFPPRFSGLQFPNYSSELNVNALELDDSALYLCASSAGVAGQETQYFGPGTRLLVL.